This T cell receptor (beta chain) was recovered during a study of T cell changes during pregnancy in multiple sclerosis. This clone was detected only once. A junction end diverges from the germline sequence, so it may reflect a read error. TCRdb's copy holds only in-frame clones and misses some; the assay was immunoSEQ multiplex PCR. The top ten hold 0.99% of the sample, which has just under 100,000 clones, 80% to 95% seen once. The germline CDR1 and CDR2 sequences are SGHNT and YYREEE (reference sequence). The CDR3 loop spans 16 amino acids. The receptor's source is a female donor with multiple sclerosis, enrolled in a pregnancy study. Sequencing was performed on peripheral blood, taken after pregnancy. The gene calls are TRBV5-4 and TRBJ1-2; TRBD1 matches 8 bases. The CDR3 here is CASSQASWTGNYGYTF. For the CDR3, the DNA is TGCGCCAGCAGCCAAGCTTCCTGGACAGGGAACTATGGCTACACCTTC.